This T cell receptor (beta chain) was captured in a study of CD8 T cells in ankylosing spondylitis. General study findings and limits: Clones linked with disease were CD8+ and fairly uncommon in the peripheral blood. Apparently characteristic of ankylosing spondylitis blood was a TCR beta motif (fewer than ten highly homologous variants). Matched ankylosing spondylitis synovial fluid reportedly showed significant enrichment of disease-linked clones.

The germline V gene encodes CDR1 MNHEY and CDR2 SMNVEV (reference sequence). Trimming removed 6 bases from V and 4 bases from J; junction bases left unmatched: 11. The CDR3 runs 16 residues. One entry per CDR3 protein results from TCRdb running MiXCR on the 5' RACE reads. The sample includes some 450,000 distinct CDR3 sequences, roughly 18% of them seen just once. This clonotype was counted ten times or more. What it binds is not known. The specimen sequenced was blood, either unsorted or a sorted T cell fraction (not recorded which). The receptor comes from a male donor with ankylosing spondylitis. The chain combines TRBV27 with TRBJ2-2; TRBD1 aligns across 7 bases. CDR3 region: CASRAPGQPFTGELFF. DNA of the CDR3: TGTGCCAGCAGAGCCCCGGGACAGCCCTTCACCGGGGAGCTGTTTTTT.